This is a list of T cell receptor beta chains from one sample in a study of blood T cells in healthy people across ages. One entry per CDR3 protein results from TCRdb running MiXCR on the 5' RACE reads. There are 700,000 to 800,000 distinct CDR3 sequences in the sample; approximately 39% occur only once, and less than 25% lies in the top ten. Sequencing was done on a sample of blood. All receptors derive from a woman aged 55-69 years in good health. CDR3s include the opening cysteine and the closing phenylalanine or tryptophan. A D gene is named only where the DNA matches it firmly. Size is omitted from some rows. Given values are once, few, many or a class for expanded clones.

d_call j_call v_call clone_size cdr3_nt cdr3_aa
TRBD2 TRBJ2-1 TRBV25-1 many TGTGCCAGCAGTGAAGAAGCGGGGGGGAACTACAATGAGCAGTTCTTC CASSEEAGGNYNEQFF
NA TRBJ2-7 TRBV6-5 NA TGTGCCAGCAGTTACTCGGCCAGCGGGTCTAACTACGAGCAGTACTTC CASSYSASGSNYEQYF
NA TRBJ2-3 TRBV24-1 NA TGTGCCACCAGTGAGGTAGGAGACCCCACAGATACGCAGTATTTT CATSEVGDPTDTQYF
NA TRBJ1-5 TRBV20-1 NA NA CSTSDRGQPQHF
NA TRBJ2-2 TRBV13 NA TGTGCCAGCAGCTTAGTCTACTCCAGGCCGAACACCGGGGAGCTGTTTTTT CASSLVYSRPNTGELFF
NA TRBJ1-1 TRBV14 NA TGTGCCAGCAGCCAACAGGGATTCACTGAAGCTTTCTTT CASSQQGFTEAFF
NA TRBJ2-5 TRBV21-1 few TGTGCCAGCAGCAAAGCGGAGGAGGGGGCGGTCTCATCAAAAGAGACCCAGTACTTC CASSKAEEGAVSSKETQYF
NA TRBJ2-1 TRBV5-1 NA TGCGCCAGCAGCTTGGACGGCGGGACGGATTACAATGAGCAGTTCTTC CASSLDGGTDYNEQFF
TRBD2 TRBJ2-7 TRBV27 NA TGTGCCAGCAGTTTAATCACCCAAGAGCGGGAGTACGAGCAGTACTTC CASSLITQEREYEQYF
TRBD1 TRBJ2-7 TRBV6-6 NA TGTGCCAGCAGTTACCGGGACAGGGGGGACAATGAGCAGTACTTC CASSYRDRGDNEQYF
NA TRBJ2-2 TRBV5-1 NA TGCGCCAGTAAGGAACAGGGGACTTGGACCGGGGAGCTGTTTTTT CASKEQGTWTGELFF
NA TRBJ1-2 TRBV15 few TGTGCCACCAGCATTGCACCCCACGCTAACTATGGCTACACCTTC CATSIAPHANYGYTF
TRBD1 TRBJ2-7 TRBV5-1 many TGCGCCAGCAGCTTGGACAGGGGGAAGTACGAGCAGTACTTC CASSLDRGKYEQYF
NA TRBJ2-1 TRBV5-1 few TGCGCCAGCAGCTTTGGAGGGGCCCACAATGAGCAGTTCTTC CASSFGGAHNEQFF
TRBD1 TRBJ2-7 TRBV7-2 many TGTGCCAGCAGCAACGGACAGGTGAACGAGCAGTACTTC CASSNGQVNEQYF
NA TRBJ2-5 TRBV4-2 many TGTGCCAGCAGCCAAGAGTTGGTAGAAGAGACCCAGTACTTC CASSQELVEETQYF